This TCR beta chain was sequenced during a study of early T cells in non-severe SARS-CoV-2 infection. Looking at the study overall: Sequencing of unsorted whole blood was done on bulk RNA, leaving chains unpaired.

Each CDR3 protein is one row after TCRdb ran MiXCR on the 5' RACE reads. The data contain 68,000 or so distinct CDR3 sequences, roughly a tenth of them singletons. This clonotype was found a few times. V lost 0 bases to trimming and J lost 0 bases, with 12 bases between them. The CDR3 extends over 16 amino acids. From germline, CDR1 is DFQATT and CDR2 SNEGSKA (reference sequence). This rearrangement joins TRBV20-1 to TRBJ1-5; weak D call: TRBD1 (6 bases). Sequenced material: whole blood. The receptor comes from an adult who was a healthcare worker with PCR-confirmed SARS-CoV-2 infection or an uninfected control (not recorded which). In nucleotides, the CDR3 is TGCAGTGCTAGAGAAGCGGGACATTATAGCAATCAGCCCCAGCATTTT. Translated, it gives CSAREAGHYSNQPQHF.